This is a list of T cell receptor beta chains from one sample in a study of T cells in Graves' hyperthyroidism and ophthalmopathy. Each CDR3 protein is one row after TCRdb ran MiXCR on the multiplex PCR reads. The repertoire holds about 500,000 distinct CDR3 sequences, with under 15% as singletons. Sequencing was carried out using blood. These receptor sequences come from a woman aged 18 to 35 with Graves' hyperthyroidism. Both conserved end residues are trimmed from each CDR3. Each record gives: V gene, J gene, CDR3 protein.

TRBV10-3	TRBJ2-1	AIRLAGGTADEQF
TRBV19	TRBJ1-2	ASSRENSPYGYT
TRBV19	TRBJ1-1	ASSIAGGMSTWGTEAF
TRBV9	TRBJ2-7	ASSGQPGSEQY
TRBV11-2	TRBJ2-7	ASSLAQAREQY
TRBV27	TRBJ2-7	ASRSEGTSASYEQY
TRBV24-1	TRBJ2-1	ATSDLSLAGEQF
TRBV13	TRBJ2-7	ASSLWTSGNYEQY
TRBV6-1	TRBJ2-1	ACRGESYNEQF
TRBV14	TRBJ2-1	ASSKGVHEQF
TRBV5-1	TRBJ2-7	ASAERPDFYEQY
TRBV7-2	TRBJ2-3	ATSEITRTSRTDTQY
TRBV24-1	TRBJ1-2	ATSERPGQGGRGYGYT
TRBV20-1	TRBJ2-5	SARVGSSGWQETQY
TRBV12-3/TRBV12-4	TRBJ2-1	ASSFTESSYNEQF
TRBV20-1	TRBJ1-1	SAPTGGAEAF
TRBV27	TRBJ2-5	ASSRAGETQY
TRBV3-1	TRBJ1-6	ASSQFGRGDYSPLH
TRBV6-1	TRBJ2-7	ASSSLGLAYEQY
TRBV5-6	TRBJ1-6	ASTRRGGLASPLH
TRBV7-9	TRBJ1-2	ASSLRPRGRRYGYT
TRBV27	TRBJ1-2	ASSLSGTSSYDYT
TRBV5-5	TRBJ1-1	ASSPWTGNEAF
TRBV5-1	TRBJ1-4	ASSVGQGNEKLF
TRBV5-1	TRBJ2-5	ASSIGLAGVRETQY
TRBV7-9	TRBJ1-4	ASSLEQGKMF
TRBV19	TRBJ1-1	ASSMNQGLNTEAF
TRBV20-1	TRBJ1-5	SAFRFAFSYSNQPQH
TRBV19	TRBJ2-1	ASSTTLASGSYNEQF
TRBV19	TRBJ1-1	ASSPPGWGRTEAF
TRBV12-3/TRBV12-4	TRBJ2-3	ASSPTLIEGGPLSDTDTQY
TRBV7-9	TRBJ2-3	ASTPPGGTSDTDTQY
TRBV20-1	TRBJ2-2	SARQTGGGGELF
TRBV30	TRBJ1-1	AWKQTGVNTEAF
TRBV20-1	TRBJ2-1	SAPSGSSYNEQF
TRBV7-9	TRBJ2-5	ASNPEEGETQY
TRBV6-1	TRBJ2-2	ATTRQKNTGELF
TRBV2	TRBJ2-1	ATRWVYNEQF
TRBV6-5	TRBJ2-5	ASSYGRGSGERETQY
TRBV6-1	TRBJ2-1	ASSPAGFNEQF
TRBV3-1	TRBJ2-5	ASSQAGGTQY
TRBV14	TRBJ2-1	ASSQVGTRPYNEQF
TRBV5-6	TRBJ1-2	ASSAPASLGNYGYT
TRBV11-2	TRBJ2-2	ASSPTLLAGDQIGELF
TRBV6-1	TRBJ2-7	ASCALAGSPREQY
TRBV7-9	TRBJ1-2	ASSPQPNYGYT
TRBV9	TRBJ2-3	ASSGRLTTDTQY
TRBV11-3	TRBJ2-1	ASSLDRDEQF
TRBV4-1	TRBJ2-5	ASSLITGETQY
TRBV29-1	TRBJ1-4	SVTGLYNEKLF
TRBV5-4	TRBJ1-2	ASSQGGGLTNYGYT
TRBV5-1	TRBJ1-2	ASSPGTFGYT
TRBV20-1	TRBJ1-2	SASNRSYGYT
TRBV12-3/TRBV12-4	TRBJ2-1	ASRADSPYNEQF
TRBV28	TRBJ1-4	ASSPGQTFEKLF
TRBV4-2	TRBJ2-2	ASSQIKFGSSRSGRELF
TRBV5-1	TRBJ1-2	ASSMGGDGYT
TRBV3-1	TRBJ2-3	ASSPGTYTQY
TRBV30	TRBJ2-1	AWDIAGVDNEQF